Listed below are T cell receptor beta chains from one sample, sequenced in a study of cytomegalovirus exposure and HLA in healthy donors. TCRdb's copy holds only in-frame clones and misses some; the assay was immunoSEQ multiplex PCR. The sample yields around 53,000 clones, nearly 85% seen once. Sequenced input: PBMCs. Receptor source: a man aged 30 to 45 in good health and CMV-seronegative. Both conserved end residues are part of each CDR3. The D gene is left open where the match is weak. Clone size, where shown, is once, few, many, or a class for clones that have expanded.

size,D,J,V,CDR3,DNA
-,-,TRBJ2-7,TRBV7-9,CASSFDSYEQYF,TGTGCCAGCAGCTTCGACAGTTACGAGCAGTACTTC
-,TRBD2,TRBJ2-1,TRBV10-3,CAISEGGLAGVMFSYNEQFF,TGTGCCATCAGTGAAGGGGGACTAGCGGGAGTGATGTTCTCCTACAATGAGCAGTTCTTC
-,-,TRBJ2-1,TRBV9,CASSVGSLGRGNEQFF,TGTGCCAGCAGCGTAGGTAGTCTGGGGAGGGGGAATGAGCAGTTCTTC
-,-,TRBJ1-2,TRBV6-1,CASSEGQGSYGYTF,TGTGCCAGCAGTGAAGGGCAGGGTAGCTATGGCTACACCTTC
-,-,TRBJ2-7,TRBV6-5,CASNTGPAGYEQYF,TGTGCCAGCAATACAGGGCCTGCTGGCTACGAGCAGTACTTC
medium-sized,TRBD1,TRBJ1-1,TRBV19,CASSIKGARSEAFF,TGTGCCAGTAGTATTAAGGGGGCGCGTAGTGAAGCTTTCTTT
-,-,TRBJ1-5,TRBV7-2,CASSPQDRNQPQHF,TGTGCCAGCAGCCCCCAGGACAGAAATCAGCCCCAGCATTTT
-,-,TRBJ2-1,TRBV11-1,CASSPGLASYNEQFF,TGTGCCAGCAGCCCAGGGTTAGCATCCTACAATGAGCAGTTCTTC
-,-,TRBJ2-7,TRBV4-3,CASSQDHRRDFAYEQYF,TGCGCCAGCAGCCAAGATCATCGGCGGGACTTTGCCTACGAGCAGTACTTC
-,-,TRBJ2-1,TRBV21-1,CASSWTSGRRSYEQFF,TGTGCCAGCAGCTGGACTAGCGGGAGGAGGTCGTATGAGCAGTTCTTC
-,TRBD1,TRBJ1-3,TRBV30,CAWSREDRGPGNTIYF,TGTGCCTGGAGTAGGGAGGACAGGGGGCCTGGAAACACCATATATTTT
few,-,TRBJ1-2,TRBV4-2,CASSQLQGSSYGYTF,TGTGCCAGCAGCCAACTTCAGGGGTCTAGCTATGGCTACACCTTC
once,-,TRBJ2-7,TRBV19,CASSAGFNEQYF,TGTGCCAGTAGCGCGGGCTTCAACGAGCAGTACTTC